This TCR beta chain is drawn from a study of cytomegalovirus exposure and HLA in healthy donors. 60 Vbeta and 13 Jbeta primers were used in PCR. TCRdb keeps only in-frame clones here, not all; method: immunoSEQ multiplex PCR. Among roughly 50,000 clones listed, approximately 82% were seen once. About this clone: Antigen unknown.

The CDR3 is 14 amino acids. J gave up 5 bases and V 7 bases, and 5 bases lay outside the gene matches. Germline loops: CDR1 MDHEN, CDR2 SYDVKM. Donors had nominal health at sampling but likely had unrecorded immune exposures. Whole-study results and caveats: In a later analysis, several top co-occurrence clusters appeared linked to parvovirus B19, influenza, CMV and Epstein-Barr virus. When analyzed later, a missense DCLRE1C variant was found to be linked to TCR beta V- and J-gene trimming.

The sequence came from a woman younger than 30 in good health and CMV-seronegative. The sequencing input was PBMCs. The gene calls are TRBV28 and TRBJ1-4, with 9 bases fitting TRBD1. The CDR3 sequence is CASIFTGGNEKLFF. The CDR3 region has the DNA TGTGCCAGCATTTTTACAGGGGGCAATGAAAAACTGTTTTTT.